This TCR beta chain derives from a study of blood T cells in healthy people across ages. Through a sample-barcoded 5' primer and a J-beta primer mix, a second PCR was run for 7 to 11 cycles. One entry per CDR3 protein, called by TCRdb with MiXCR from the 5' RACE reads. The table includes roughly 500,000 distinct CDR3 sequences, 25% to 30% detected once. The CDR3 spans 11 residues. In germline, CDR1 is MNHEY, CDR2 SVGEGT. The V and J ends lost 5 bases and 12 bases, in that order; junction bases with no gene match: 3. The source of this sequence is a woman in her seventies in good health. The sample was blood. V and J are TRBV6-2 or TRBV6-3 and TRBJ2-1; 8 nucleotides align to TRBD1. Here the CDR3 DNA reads TGTGCCAGCAGTACGGGGACAGGGCAGTTCTTC. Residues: CASSTGTGQFF.